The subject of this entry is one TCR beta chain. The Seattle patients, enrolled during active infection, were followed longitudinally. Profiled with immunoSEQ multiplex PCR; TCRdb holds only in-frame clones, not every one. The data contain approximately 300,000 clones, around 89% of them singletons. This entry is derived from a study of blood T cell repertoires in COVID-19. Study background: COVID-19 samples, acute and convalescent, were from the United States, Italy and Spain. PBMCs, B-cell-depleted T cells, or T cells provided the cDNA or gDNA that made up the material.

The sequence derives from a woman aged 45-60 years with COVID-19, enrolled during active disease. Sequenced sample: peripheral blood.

The CDR3 DNA follows: TGTGCCAGCAGCCCAGGGTCCTACACCGGGGAGCTGTTTTTT. It encodes CASSPGSYTGELFF. The chain recombines TRBV5-6 with TRBJ2-2; D is perhaps TRBD1 (5 bases). V gave up 4 bases and J gave up 3 bases, with 10 bases separating them. Germline CDR1 and CDR2: SGHDT and YYEEEE. This CDR3 spans 14 amino acids.